This TCR beta chain was sequenced during a study of radiation and T cells in renal cell carcinoma. Indicated time point: blood 4 weeks post-SBRT, at nephrectomy. The treatment denotes: 15 Gy SBRT to primary tumor, nephrectomy 4 weeks later. Nephrectomy followed 15 Gy stereotactic body radiation by 4 weeks. After SBRT, blood was collected at 2 and 4 weeks, plus baseline. The tumor was a clear cell renal cell carcinoma. The V end lost 5 bases, the J end lost 1 base, and 11 bases lay between the germline ends. From germline, CDR1 is SGHAT and CDR2 FQNNGV. The CDR3 loop spans 14 amino acids. The data were produced by immunoSEQ multiplex PCR, yet TCRdb's version contains in-frame clones alone and is incomplete. The sample has under 100,000 clones; 80% to 90% are singletons.

The origin of this receptor is a man aged 60 to 69 with renal cell carcinoma. The chain recombines TRBV11-2 with TRBJ1-1; the D is unclear. Source: blood, taken from a patient whose treatment included radiotherapy and nephrectomy. The CDR3 loop reads CASSARPGNTEAFF. The CDR3 DNA reads as TGTGCCAGCAGCGCCCGACCGGGGAACACTGAAGCTTTCTTT. Using reference TRBV11-2 and TRBJ1-1 for the parts outside the CDR3, the full variable domain is EAGVAQSPRYKIIEKRQSVAFWCNPISGHATLYWYQQILGQGPKLLIQFQNNGVVDDSQLPKDRFSAERLKGVDSTLKIQPAKLEDSAVYLCASSARPGNTEAFFGQGTRLTVV.